The rows below give T cell receptor beta chains drawn from one sample of a study of technical replicates of blood from a handful of donors. Generated by immunoSEQ multiplex PCR, the TCRdb table keeps only in-frame clones and is missing some. The data contain fewer than 65,000 clones, approximately 87% of them singletons. Sample: PBMCs. The receptors were sampled from a human donor in good health. Some clones in this sample may be carry-over from other donors' samples. CDR3s include the opening cysteine and the closing phenylalanine or tryptophan. The order of the fields is clone size, D gene, J gene, V gene, CDR3 protein, CDR3 DNA. A D gene is named only where the DNA matches it firmly. Only part of the rows carry a size: once, few, many, or a class if the clone is expanded.

clone size: -
D gene: TRBD2
J gene: TRBJ2-3
V gene: TRBV5-1
CDR3 protein: CASSLSPNSGIPDTQYF
CDR3 DNA: TGCGCCAGCAGCTTGTCGCCGAATAGCGGGATTCCAGATACGCAGTATTTT

clone size: -
D gene: -
J gene: TRBJ2-7
V gene: TRBV29-1
CDR3 protein: CSASTDYEQYF
CDR3 DNA: TGCAGCGCCTCAACTGACTACGAGCAGTACTTC

clone size: -
D gene: TRBD1
J gene: TRBJ2-2
V gene: TRBV5-1
CDR3 protein: CASSQKRTGGNTGELFF
CDR3 DNA: TGCGCCAGCAGCCAAAAACGGACAGGGGGGAACACCGGGGAGCTGTTTTTT

clone size: -
D gene: -
J gene: TRBJ2-2
V gene: TRBV5-1
CDR3 protein: CASSRTGVPPGELFF
CDR3 DNA: TGCGCCAGCAGCCGAACAGGAGTTCCCCCCGGGGAGCTGTTTTTT

clone size: -
D gene: -
J gene: TRBJ1-2
V gene: TRBV18
CDR3 protein: CASSPFENGYTF
CDR3 DNA: TGTGCCAGCTCACCATTTGAGAATGGCTACACCTTC

clone size: -
D gene: TRBD2
J gene: TRBJ2-7
V gene: TRBV18
CDR3 protein: CASSPWTSGSPPLYEQYF
CDR3 DNA: TGTGCCAGCTCACCCTGGACTAGCGGGAGCCCACCACTCTACGAGCAGTACTTC

clone size: -
D gene: -
J gene: TRBJ2-1
V gene: TRBV12-1
CDR3 protein: CASSFRDRGLNEQFF
CDR3 DNA: TGTGCCAGCAGCTTCCGGGACAGGGGGCTCAATGAGCAGTTCTTC

clone size: -
D gene: TRBD1
J gene: TRBJ2-6
V gene: TRBV5-8
CDR3 protein: CASKGASGANVLTF
CDR3 DNA: TGTGCCAGCAAGGGGGCCTCGGGGGCCAACGTCCTGACTTTC

clone size: -
D gene: TRBD1
J gene: TRBJ1-1
V gene: TRBV6-5
CDR3 protein: CASSHRGNTEAFF
CDR3 DNA: TGTGCCAGCAGTCACAGGGGGAACACTGAAGCTTTCTTT

clone size: -
D gene: -
J gene: TRBJ1-2
V gene: TRBV5-6
CDR3 protein: CASSLNYGYTF
CDR3 DNA: TGTGCCAGCAGCCTTAACTATGGCTACACCTTC

clone size: -
D gene: TRBD1
J gene: TRBJ1-1
V gene: TRBV5-1
CDR3 protein: CASSSTATGMSTEAFF
CDR3 DNA: TGCGCCAGCAGCTCGACCGCGACAGGGATGTCCACTGAAGCTTTCTTT

clone size: few
D gene: TRBD1
J gene: TRBJ1-1
V gene: TRBV7-9
CDR3 protein: CASSFRDRATEAFF
CDR3 DNA: TGTGCCAGCAGCTTCCGGGACAGGGCCACTGAAGCTTTCTTT

clone size: -
D gene: -
J gene: TRBJ2-3
V gene: TRBV11-2
CDR3 protein: CASSENLATDTQYF
CDR3 DNA: TGTGCCAGCAGCGAGAACTTAGCGACCGATACGCAGTATTTT

clone size: -
D gene: TRBD2
J gene: TRBJ2-5
V gene: TRBV5-4
CDR3 protein: CASSSRTSGKETQYF
CDR3 DNA: TGTGCCAGCAGCTCCCGGACTAGCGGAAAAGAGACCCAGTACTTC

clone size: -
D gene: -
J gene: TRBJ1-2
V gene: TRBV7-9
CDR3 protein: CASSSIDRIYGYTF
CDR3 DNA: TGTGCCAGCAGCTCGATTGACAGAATCTATGGCTACACCTTC

clone size: -
D gene: TRBD1
J gene: TRBJ1-1
V gene: TRBV5-1
CDR3 protein: CASSTGQIYTEAFF
CDR3 DNA: TGCGCCAGCAGCACGGGACAGATCTACACTGAAGCTTTCTTT

clone size: -
D gene: TRBD1
J gene: TRBJ1-4
V gene: TRBV4-2
CDR3 protein: CASSQDRGTLEKLFF
CDR3 DNA: TGTGCCAGCAGCCAGGACAGGGGGACTTTGGAAAAACTGTTTTTT

clone size: -
D gene: -
J gene: TRBJ1-1
V gene: TRBV18
CDR3 protein: CASSPLQGENTEAFF
CDR3 DNA: TGTGCCAGCTCACCTTTACAGGGAGAGAACACTGAAGCTTTCTTT

clone size: -
D gene: TRBD1
J gene: TRBJ2-5
V gene: TRBV7-9
CDR3 protein: CASSTGQGAGETQYF
CDR3 DNA: TGTGCCAGCAGCACCGGACAGGGGGCCGGAGAGACCCAGTACTTC

clone size: once
D gene: TRBD1
J gene: TRBJ1-2
V gene: TRBV6-1
CDR3 protein: CASSNLQGNYGYTF
CDR3 DNA: TGTGCCAGCAGTAACCTACAGGGGAACTATGGCTACACCTTC

clone size: -
D gene: -
J gene: TRBJ2-7
V gene: TRBV7-2
CDR3 protein: CASSSATATYEQYF
CDR3 DNA: TGTGCCAGCAGCTCGGCGACTGCTACCTACGAGCAGTACTTC

clone size: -
D gene: TRBD2
J gene: TRBJ2-1
V gene: TRBV4-3
CDR3 protein: CASSTLAGSSYNEQFF
CDR3 DNA: TGCGCCAGCAGCACTTTAGCGGGGAGCTCCTACAATGAGCAGTTCTTC

clone size: -
D gene: -
J gene: TRBJ2-1
V gene: TRBV9
CDR3 protein: CASSTRSPGEQFF
CDR3 DNA: TGTGCCAGCAGCACCCGGTCCCCGGGGGAGCAGTTCTTC

clone size: -
D gene: TRBD2
J gene: TRBJ2-3
V gene: TRBV11-2
CDR3 protein: CASSFRTSGNVGDTQYF
CDR3 DNA: TGTGCCAGCAGCTTCAGGACTAGCGGGAATGTTGGTGATACGCAGTATTTT

clone size: -
D gene: -
J gene: TRBJ1-2
V gene: TRBV25-1
CDR3 protein: CASSDTTVRELYGYTF
CDR3 DNA: TGTGCCAGCAGTGATACGACAGTCCGGGAGCTCTATGGCTACACCTTC

clone size: -
D gene: TRBD1
J gene: TRBJ2-1
V gene: TRBV4-3
CDR3 protein: CASSRQGGNNEQFF
CDR3 DNA: TGCGCCAGCAGCCGACAGGGGGGAAACAATGAGCAGTTCTTC